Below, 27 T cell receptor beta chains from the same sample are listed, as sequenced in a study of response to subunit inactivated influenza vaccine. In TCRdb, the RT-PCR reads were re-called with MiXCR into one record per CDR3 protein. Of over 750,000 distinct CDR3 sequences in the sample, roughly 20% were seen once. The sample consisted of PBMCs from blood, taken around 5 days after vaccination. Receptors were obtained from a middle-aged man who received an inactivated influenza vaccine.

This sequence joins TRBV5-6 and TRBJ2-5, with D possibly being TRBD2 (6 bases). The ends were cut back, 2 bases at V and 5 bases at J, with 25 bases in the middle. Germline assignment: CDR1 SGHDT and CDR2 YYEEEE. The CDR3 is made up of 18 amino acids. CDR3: CASSLFGLVRGINETQYF. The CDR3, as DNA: TGTGCCAGCAGCTTATTTGGATTGGTTCGGGGGATTAATGAGACCCAGTACTTC.

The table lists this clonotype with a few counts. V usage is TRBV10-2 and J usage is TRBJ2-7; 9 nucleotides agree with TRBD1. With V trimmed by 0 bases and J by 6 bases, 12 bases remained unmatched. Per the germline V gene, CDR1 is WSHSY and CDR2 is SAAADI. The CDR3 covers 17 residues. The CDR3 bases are TGCGCCAGCAGTGAGTCGATGGTTTGGGACAGGGCTGGCGAGCAGTACTTC. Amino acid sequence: CASSESMVWDRAGEQYF.

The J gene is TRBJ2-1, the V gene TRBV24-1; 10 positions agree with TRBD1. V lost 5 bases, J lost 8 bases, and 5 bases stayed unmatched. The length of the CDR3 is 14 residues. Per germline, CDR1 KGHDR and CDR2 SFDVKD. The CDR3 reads CATSVGQGGDEQFF. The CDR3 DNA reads TGTGCCACCAGTGTTGGACAGGGGGGTGATGAGCAGTTCTTC.

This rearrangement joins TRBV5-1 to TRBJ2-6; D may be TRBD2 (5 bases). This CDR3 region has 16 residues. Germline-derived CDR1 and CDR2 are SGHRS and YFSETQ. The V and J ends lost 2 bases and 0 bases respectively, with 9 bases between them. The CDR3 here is CASSFHEGSGANVLTF. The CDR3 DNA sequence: TGCGCCAGCAGCTTTCACGAGGGCTCTGGGGCCAACGTCCTGACTTTC.

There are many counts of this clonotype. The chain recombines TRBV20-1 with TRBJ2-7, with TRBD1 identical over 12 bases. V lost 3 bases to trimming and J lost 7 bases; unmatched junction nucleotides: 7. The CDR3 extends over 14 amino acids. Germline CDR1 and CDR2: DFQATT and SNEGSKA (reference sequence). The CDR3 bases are TGCAGTGCTAGCACAGGGACAGGGGGCGCAGAGCAGTACTTC. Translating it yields CSASTGTGGAEQYF.

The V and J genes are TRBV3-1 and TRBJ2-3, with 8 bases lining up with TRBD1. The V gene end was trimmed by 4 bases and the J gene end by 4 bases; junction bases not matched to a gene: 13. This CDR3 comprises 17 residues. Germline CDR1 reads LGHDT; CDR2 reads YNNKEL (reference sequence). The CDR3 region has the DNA TGTGCCAGCAGCCTCTTCATGACAGGGGTGGCAGCAGATACGCAGTATTTT. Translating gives CASSLFMTGVAADTQYF.

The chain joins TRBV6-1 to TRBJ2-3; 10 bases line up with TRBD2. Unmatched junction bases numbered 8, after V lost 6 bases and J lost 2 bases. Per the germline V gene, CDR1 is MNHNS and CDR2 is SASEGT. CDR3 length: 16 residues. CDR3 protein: CASRFSGRFDTDTQYF. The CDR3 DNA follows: TGTGCCAGCAGGTTTAGCGGGAGGTTCGACACAGATACGCAGTATTTT.

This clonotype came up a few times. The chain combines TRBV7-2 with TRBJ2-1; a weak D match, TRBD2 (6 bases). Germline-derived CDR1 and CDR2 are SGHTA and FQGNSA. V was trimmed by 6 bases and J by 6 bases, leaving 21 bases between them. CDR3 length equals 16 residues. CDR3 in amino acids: CASSLHTGLMGNEQFF. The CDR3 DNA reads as TGTGCCAGCAGTTTACACACGGGACTCATGGGCAATGAGCAGTTCTTC.

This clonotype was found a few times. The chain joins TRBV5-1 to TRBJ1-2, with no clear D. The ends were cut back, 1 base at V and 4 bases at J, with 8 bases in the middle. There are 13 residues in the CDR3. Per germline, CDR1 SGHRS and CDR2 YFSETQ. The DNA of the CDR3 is TGCGCCAGCAGCTTGAGTACTTCCTATGGCTACACCTTC. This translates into CASSLSTSYGYTF.

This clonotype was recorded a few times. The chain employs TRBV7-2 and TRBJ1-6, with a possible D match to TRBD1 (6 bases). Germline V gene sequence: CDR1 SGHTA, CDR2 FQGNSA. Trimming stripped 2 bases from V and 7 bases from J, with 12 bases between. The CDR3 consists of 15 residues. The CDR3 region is CASSLTQGINSPLHF. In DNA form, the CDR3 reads TGTGCCAGCAGCTTAACTCAGGGGATAAATTCACCCCTCCACTTT. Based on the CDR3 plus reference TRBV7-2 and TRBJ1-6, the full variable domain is GAGVSQSPSNKVTEKGKDVELRCDPISGHTALYWYRQSLGQGLEFLIYFQGNSAPDKSGLPSDRFSAERTGGSVSTLTIQRTQQEDSAVYLCASSLTQGINSPLHFGNGTRLTVT.

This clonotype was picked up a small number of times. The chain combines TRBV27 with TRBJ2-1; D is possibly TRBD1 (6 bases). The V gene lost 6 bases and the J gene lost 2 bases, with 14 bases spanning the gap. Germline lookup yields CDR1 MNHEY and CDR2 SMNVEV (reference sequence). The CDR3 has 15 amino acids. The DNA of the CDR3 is TGTGCCAGCAGGGGGGCGTGGGTCCCCTACAATGAGCAGTTCTTC. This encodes CASRGAWVPYNEQFF.

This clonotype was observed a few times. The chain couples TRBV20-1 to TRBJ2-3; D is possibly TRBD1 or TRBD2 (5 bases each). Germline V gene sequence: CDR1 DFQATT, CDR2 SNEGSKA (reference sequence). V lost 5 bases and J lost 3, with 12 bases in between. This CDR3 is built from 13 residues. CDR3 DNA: TGCAGTGCTTCTGGGGGTCCGACAGATACGCAGTATTTT. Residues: CSASGGPTDTQYF.

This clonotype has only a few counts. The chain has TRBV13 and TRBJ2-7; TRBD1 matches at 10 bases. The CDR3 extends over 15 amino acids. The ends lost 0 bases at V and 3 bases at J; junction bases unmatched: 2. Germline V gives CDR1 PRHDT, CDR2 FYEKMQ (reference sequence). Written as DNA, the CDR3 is TGTGCCAGCAGCTTAGGCGGACAGGGGGTCTACGAGCAGTACTTC. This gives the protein CASSLGGQGVYEQYF.

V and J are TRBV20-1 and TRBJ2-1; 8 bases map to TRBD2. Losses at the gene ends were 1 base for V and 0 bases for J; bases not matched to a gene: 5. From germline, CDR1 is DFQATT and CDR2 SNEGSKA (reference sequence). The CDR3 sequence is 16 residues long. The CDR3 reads CSARARGGSSYNEQFF. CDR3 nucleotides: TGCAGTGCTAGAGCCCGGGGGGGTAGCTCCTACAATGAGCAGTTCTTC.

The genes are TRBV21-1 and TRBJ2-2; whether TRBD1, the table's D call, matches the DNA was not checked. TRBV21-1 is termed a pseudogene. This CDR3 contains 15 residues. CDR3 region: CASWGRTSNTGELFF. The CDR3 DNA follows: TGTGCCAGCTGGGGCCGGACATCGAACACCGGGGAGCTGTTTTTT.

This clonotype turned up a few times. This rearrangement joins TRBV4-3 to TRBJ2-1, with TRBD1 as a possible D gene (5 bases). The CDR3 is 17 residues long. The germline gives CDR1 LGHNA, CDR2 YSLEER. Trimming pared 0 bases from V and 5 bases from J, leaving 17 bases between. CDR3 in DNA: TGCGCCAGCAGCCAAGACGGTGGGGCGCCCACCGACAATGAGCAGTTCTTC. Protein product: CASSQDGGAPTDNEQFF.

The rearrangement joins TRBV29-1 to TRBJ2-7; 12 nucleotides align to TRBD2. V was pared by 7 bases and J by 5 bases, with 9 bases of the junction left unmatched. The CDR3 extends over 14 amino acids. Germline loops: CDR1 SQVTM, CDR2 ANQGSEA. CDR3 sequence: CSAGTTSGSHEQYF. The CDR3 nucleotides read TGCAGCGCCGGAACGACTAGCGGGAGCCACGAGCAGTACTTC.

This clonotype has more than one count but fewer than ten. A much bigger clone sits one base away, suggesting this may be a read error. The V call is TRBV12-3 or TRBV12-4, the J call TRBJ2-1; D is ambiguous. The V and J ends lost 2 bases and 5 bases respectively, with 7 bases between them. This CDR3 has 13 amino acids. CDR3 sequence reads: CASSLFWNNEQFF. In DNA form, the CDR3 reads TGTGCCAGCAGTTTATTTTGGAACAATGAGCAGTTCTTC.

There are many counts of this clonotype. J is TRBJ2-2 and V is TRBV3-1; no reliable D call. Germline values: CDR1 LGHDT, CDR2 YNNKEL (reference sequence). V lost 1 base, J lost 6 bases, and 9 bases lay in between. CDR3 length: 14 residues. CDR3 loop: CASSQAPQAGELFF. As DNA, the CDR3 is TGTGCCAGCAGCCAAGCACCCCAGGCCGGGGAGCTGTTTTTT.

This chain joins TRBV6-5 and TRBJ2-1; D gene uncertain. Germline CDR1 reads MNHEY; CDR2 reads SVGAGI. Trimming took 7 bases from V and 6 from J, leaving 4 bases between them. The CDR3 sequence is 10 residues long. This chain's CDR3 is CASKGNEQFF. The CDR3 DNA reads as TGTGCCAGCAAAGGCAATGAGCAGTTCTTC.

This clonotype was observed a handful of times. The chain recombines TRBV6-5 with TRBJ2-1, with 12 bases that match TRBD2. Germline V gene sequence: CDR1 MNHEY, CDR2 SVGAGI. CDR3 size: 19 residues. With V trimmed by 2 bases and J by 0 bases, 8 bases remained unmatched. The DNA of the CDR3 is TGTGCCAGCAGTTACGCGACTAGCGGGGGCCCTCTCTCCTACAATGAGCAGTTCTTC. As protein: CASSYATSGGPLSYNEQFF.

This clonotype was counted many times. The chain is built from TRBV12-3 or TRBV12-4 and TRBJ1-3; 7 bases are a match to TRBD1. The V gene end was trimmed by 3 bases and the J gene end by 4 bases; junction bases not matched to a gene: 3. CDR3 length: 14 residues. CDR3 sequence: CASSFTGAGNTIYF. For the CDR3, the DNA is TGTGCCAGCAGTTTCACAGGGGCGGGAAACACCATATATTTT.

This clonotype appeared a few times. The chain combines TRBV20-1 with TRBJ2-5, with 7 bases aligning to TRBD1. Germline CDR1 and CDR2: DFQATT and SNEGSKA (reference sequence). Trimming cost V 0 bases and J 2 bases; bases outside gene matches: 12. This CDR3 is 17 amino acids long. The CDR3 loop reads CSARDLSHPDRQETQYF. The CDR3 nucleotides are TGCAGTGCTAGAGATCTCTCTCACCCGGACAGGCAAGAGACCCAGTACTTC.

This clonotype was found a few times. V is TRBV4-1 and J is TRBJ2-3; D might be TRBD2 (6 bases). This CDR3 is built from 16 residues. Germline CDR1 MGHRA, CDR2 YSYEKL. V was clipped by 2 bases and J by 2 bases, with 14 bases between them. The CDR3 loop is CASSQLDGGSTDTQYF. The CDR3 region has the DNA TGCGCCAGCAGCCAATTAGACGGAGGGTCCACAGATACGCAGTATTTT.

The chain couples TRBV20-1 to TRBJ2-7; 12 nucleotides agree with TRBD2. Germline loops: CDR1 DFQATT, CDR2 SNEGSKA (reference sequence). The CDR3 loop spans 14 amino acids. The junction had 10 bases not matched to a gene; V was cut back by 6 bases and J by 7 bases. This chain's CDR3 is CSALLLAGGPEQYF. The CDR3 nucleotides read TGCAGTGCCCTTCTACTAGCGGGGGGCCCTGAGCAGTACTTC.

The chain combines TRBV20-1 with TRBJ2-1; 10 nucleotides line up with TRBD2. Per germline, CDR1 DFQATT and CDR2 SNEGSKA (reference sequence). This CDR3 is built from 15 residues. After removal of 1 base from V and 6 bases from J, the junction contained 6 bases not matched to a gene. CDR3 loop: CSARVSGRRGNEQFF. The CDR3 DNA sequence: TGCAGTGCTAGAGTTAGCGGGAGGAGGGGCAATGAGCAGTTCTTC.

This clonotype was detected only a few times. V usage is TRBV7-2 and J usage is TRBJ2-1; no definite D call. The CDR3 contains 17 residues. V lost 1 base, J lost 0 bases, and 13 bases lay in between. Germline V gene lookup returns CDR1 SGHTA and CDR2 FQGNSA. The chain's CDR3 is CASSLVSGLSSYNEQFF. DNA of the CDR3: TGTGCCAGCAGCTTAGTTTCGGGTTTAAGCTCCTACAATGAGCAGTTCTTC.